The 27 T cell receptor beta chains below come from one sample, sequenced in a study of shared T cell receptors in the human thymus. Sequenced by immunoSEQ multiplex PCR; TCRdb stores in-frame clones only, minus some. The repertoire holds approximately 580,000 clones, with about 80% as singletons. These data were likewise used in another study, on human thymus T cells.

The sequencing sample was made of thymocytes. The receptors were sampled from a boy younger than two with a congenital heart defect.

V and J are TRBV6-4 and TRBJ1-2; a weak D match, TRBD1 (6 bases). V shed 2 bases and J shed 6 bases, with 13 bases lying between them. CDR1 is MRHNA and CDR2 is SNTAGT in the germline V gene. This CDR3 region has 14 residues. CDR3: CASSDGQGWDGYTF. Written as DNA, the CDR3 is TGTGCCAGCAGTGACGGCCAGGGGTGGGATGGCTACACCTTC.

The V call is TRBV30, the J call TRBJ1-1; TRBD1 agrees at 9 bases. CDR3 length: 16 residues. Trimming removed 2 bases from V and 7 bases from J; junction bases left unmatched: 14. In germline, CDR1 is GTSNPN, CDR2 SVGIG (reference sequence). CDR3 DNA: TGTGCCTGGAGTCAGATCGGACAGGGGCGGAGGGGTGAAGCTTTCTTT. Translating gives CAWSQIGQGRRGEAFF.

The chain combines TRBV6-5 with TRBJ2-1; 8 bases are shared with TRBD1. This CDR3 has 16 amino acids. Per the germline V gene, CDR1 is MNHEY and CDR2 is SVGAGI. V trimming: 0 bases; J trimming: 5 bases; junction bases outside the gene matches: 6. The CDR3, as DNA: TGTGCCAGCAGTTACTCAGGCAGGGGGCAGAACAATGAGCAGTTCTTC. Encoded protein: CASSYSGRGQNNEQFF.

The rearrangement uses TRBV14 and TRBJ2-1, with TRBD1 matching over 10 bases. The ends lost 0 bases at V and 7 bases at J; junction bases unmatched: 3. In germline, CDR1 is SGHDN, CDR2 FVKESK. This CDR3 contains 15 residues. CDR3 in amino acids: CASSQDRQGANEQFF. In DNA form, the CDR3 reads TGTGCCAGCAGCCAAGATCGACAGGGGGCAAATGAGCAGTTCTTC. Using reference TRBV14 and TRBJ2-1 for the parts outside the CDR3, the full variable domain is EAGVTQFPSHSVIEKGQTVTLRCDPISGHDNLYWYRRVMGKEIKFLLHFVKESKQDESGMPNNRFLAERTGGTYSTLKVQPAELEDSGVYFCASSQDRQGANEQFFGPGTRLTVL.

This clone appeared a few times. V gene TRBV5-6 combines with J gene TRBJ2-3; 9 positions agree with TRBD2. Losses at the gene ends were 10 bases for V and 0 bases for J; bases not matched to a gene: 15. This CDR3 has 17 amino acids. Germline CDR1 and CDR2: SGHDT and YYEEEE. CDR3 nucleotides: TGTGCCGGAACCCGATGGGACACTAGCGGGAGCACAGATACGCAGTATTTT. This codes for CAGTRWDTSGSTDTQYF.

The CDR3 region is CASIRRRSSGTQYF. In DNA form, the CDR3 reads TGTGCCAGCATTCGGCGACGGAGCTCGGGTACGCAGTATTTT. V gene TRBV5-6 combines with J gene TRBJ2-3; D unresolved. Germline V CDR1 and CDR2: SGHDT, YYEEEE. V was pared by 6 bases and J by 8 bases, with 19 bases between. This CDR3 region has 14 residues.

The V and J genes are TRBV20-1 and TRBJ2-5; 7 bases are shared with TRBD1. The CDR3 consists of 11 residues. V lost 6 bases to trimming and J lost 3 bases; unmatched junction nucleotides: 1. Germline-derived CDR1 and CDR2 are DFQATT and SNEGSKA (reference sequence). The DNA of the CDR3 is TGCAGTGCCGACAGGGAAGAGACCCAGTACTTC. It codes for CSADREETQYF.

The chain links TRBV15 to TRBJ1-5; D remains ambiguous. This CDR3 region has 17 residues. Trimming cost V 5 bases and J 3 bases, with 20 bases left between them. Germline V gene sequence: CDR1 LNHNV, CDR2 YYDKDF (reference sequence). This CDR3 is CATSSSFTVDLNQPQHF. CDR3 bases: TGTGCCACCAGCTCCTCCTTCACAGTTGACCTCAATCAGCCCCAGCATTTT.

The rearrangement links TRBV13 to TRBJ1-1, with D maybe TRBD1 (5 bases). Germline V CDR1 and CDR2: PRHDT, FYEKMQ (reference sequence). This CDR3 comprises 15 residues. Between the trimmed V and J ends, which lost 0 bases and 5 bases, there was a span of 13 bases. Here the CDR3 reads CASSLGPPRETEAFF. The CDR3 DNA follows: TGTGCCAGCAGCTTAGGTCCCCCCAGGGAAACTGAAGCTTTCTTT.

The chain has TRBV15 and TRBJ1-3; 7 bases map to TRBD1. This CDR3 has 18 residues. Trimming cost V 0 bases and J 4 bases; bases outside gene matches: 12. The germline gives CDR1 LNHNV, CDR2 YYDKDF (reference sequence). Here the CDR3 DNA reads TGTGCCACCAGCAGAGATCGCCGACAGGGACCGGCAGGAAACACCATATATTTT. It specifies CATSRDRRQGPAGNTIYF.

The rearrangement links TRBV5-1 to TRBJ2-3, with TRBD2 matching 10 bases. This CDR3 region has 16 residues. Germline CDR1 reads SGHRS; CDR2 reads YFSETQ. Germline trimming cut 3 bases from V and 0 bases from J; bases unmatched to any gene: 4. The CDR3, as DNA: TGCGCCAGCAGCTGGACTAGCGGACCTAGCACAGATACGCAGTATTTT. Residues: CASSWTSGPSTDTQYF.

This sequence joins TRBV7-9 and TRBJ2-7, with TRBD1 identical over 8 bases. CDR1 and CDR2 (germline): SEHNR, FQNEAQ (reference sequence). The CDR3 has 15 residues. The trim removed 1 base at V and 0 bases at J, leaving 2 bases unmatched. The DNA for the CDR3 is TGTGCCAGCAGCTTAGGGGGACAGGTCTCCTACGAGCAGTACTTC. This codes for CASSLGGQVSYEQYF.

V and J are TRBV2 and TRBJ2-7; 8 bases map to TRBD2. J was trimmed by 4 bases and V by 4 bases; bases with no gene match: 3. CDR1 SNHLY and CDR2 FYNNEI come from the germline V gene. The CDR3 is 13 amino acids. Here the CDR3 DNA reads TGTGCCAGCAGTGCAAAGCGGGAGTACGAGCAGTACTTC. It yields the protein CASSAKREYEQYF.

The chain joins TRBV4-2 to TRBJ1-5; tentatively, D is TRBD1 (5 bases). The V end was cut by 0 bases, the J end by 3 bases, with 12 bases between. The CDR3 totals 16 residues. The germline V gene has CDR1 LGHNA and CDR2 YNFKEQ. The CDR3 DNA reads as TGTGCCAGCAGCCAAGATCGGCAGGGTGTCAATCAGCCCCAGCATTTT. Translated: CASSQDRQGVNQPQHF.

The sample holds one count of this clone. This chain uses TRBV29-1 with TRBJ1-3; 7 bases line up with TRBD1. Losses at the gene ends were 6 bases for V and 0 bases for J; bases not matched to a gene: 2. Per the germline V gene, CDR1 is SQVTM and CDR2 is ANQGSEA. The CDR3 length is 13 residues. CDR3 residues: CSVQGGSGNTIYF. CDR3 nucleotides: TGCAGCGTCCAGGGGGGCTCTGGAAACACCATATATTTT.

This chain connects TRBV7-3 to TRBJ2-7; D possibly corresponds to TRBD2 (5 bases). The germline CDR1 and CDR2 sequences are SGHTA and FQGTGA. V lost 2 bases to trimming and J lost 2 bases, with 25 bases between them. CDR3 size: 19 residues. The DNA of the CDR3 is TGTGCCAGCAGCTTAGGCCCCCTTCGGCGGAGTGGGAGCACCTACGAGCAGTACTTC. Amino acid sequence: CASSLGPLRRSGSTYEQYF.

The CDR3 sequence is CAWSVSWERSTEAFF. In DNA form, the CDR3 reads TGTGCCTGGAGTGTAAGTTGGGAGAGGAGCACTGAAGCTTTCTTT. The chain recombines TRBV30 with TRBJ1-1, with D unresolved. CDR3 length: 15 residues. Germline V lookup: CDR1 GTSNPN, CDR2 SVGIG (reference sequence). Trimming left V 0 bases short and J 4 bases short, with 15 bases between.

V is TRBV14 and J is TRBJ2-1; 7 nucleotides align to TRBD2. Germline values: CDR1 SGHDN, CDR2 FVKESK. Unmatched junction bases numbered 8, after V lost 1 base and J lost 5 bases. The CDR3 is made up of 16 amino acids. CDR3 protein: CASSQGGGSGDNEQFF. The CDR3 DNA is TGTGCCAGCAGCCAAGGCGGCGGGAGTGGGGACAATGAGCAGTTCTTC. The whole variable domain, filled in from reference TRBV14 and TRBJ2-1, reads EAGVTQFPSHSVIEKGQTVTLRCDPISGHDNLYWYRRVMGKEIKFLLHFVKESKQDESGMPNNRFLAERTGGTYSTLKVQPAELEDSGVYFCASSQGGGSGDNEQFFGPGTRLTVL.

This clone came up a few times. The rearrangement uses TRBV19 and TRBJ2-7; the match to TRBD2 covers 10 bases. CDR1 LNHDA and CDR2 SQIVND come from the germline V gene (reference sequence). CDR3 length: 16 residues. Unmatched junction bases numbered 9, after V lost 3 bases and J lost 4 bases. CDR3: CASSIYPLAGQYEQYF. CDR3 in DNA: TGTGCCAGTAGTATTTACCCACTAGCGGGACAGTACGAGCAGTACTTC.

Concerning this clone: The junction and the germline gene differ at one end; a read error may be behind it. The chain employs TRBV6-1 and TRBJ2-3, with TRBD2 matching 7 bases. The CDR3 has 14 residues. Germline V CDR1 and CDR2: MNHNS, SASEGT. The CDR3 spells CASGDSGSTDTQYF. The CDR3 bases are TGTGCCAGCGGTGATAGCGGGAGCACAGATACGCAGTATTTT.

The CDR3 DNA reads TGTGCCAGCAGTGAAGCGCCCTCAGAGACTGTGAACACTGAAGCTTTCTTT. It yields the protein CASSEAPSETVNTEAFF. The chain has TRBV6-1 and TRBJ1-1; D gene ambiguous. The length of the CDR3 is 17 residues. The germline V and J ends were trimmed by 0 bases and 0 bases, with 14 bases remaining between them. Germline V gene sequence: CDR1 MNHNS, CDR2 SASEGT.

V and J are TRBV27 and TRBJ2-3, with a weak D call TRBD1 (6 bases). V shed 8 bases and J shed 9 bases, with 9 bases lying between them. Germline-derived CDR1 and CDR2 are MNHEY and SMNVEV (reference sequence). The CDR3 sequence is 10 residues long. As DNA, the CDR3 is TGTGCCAGCGGCCAGGGGACGCAGTATTTT. Amino acid sequence: CASGQGTQYF.

The chain combines TRBV9 with TRBJ2-7; the D gene is possibly TRBD2 (5 bases). V gave up 2 bases and J gave up 2 bases, with 8 bases separating them. The CDR3 runs to 13 residues. Per the germline V gene, CDR1 is SGDLS and CDR2 is YYNGEE. The chain's CDR3 is CASSVGVAYEQYF. The CDR3, as DNA: TGTGCCAGCAGCGTCGGGGTCGCCTACGAGCAGTACTTC.

A single count supports this clone. The chain employs TRBV7-9 and TRBJ2-7; 9 positions agree with TRBD2. Germline-derived CDR1 and CDR2 are SEHNR and FQNEAQ (reference sequence). This CDR3 has 15 residues. J lost 6 bases, V lost 1 base, and 7 bases had no gene match. The CDR3 protein is CASSLGLAGDLEQYF. As DNA, the CDR3 is TGTGCCAGCAGCTTAGGGTTAGCGGGAGATCTCGAGCAGTACTTC. The variable domain in full, with the rest retrieved from reference TRBV7-9 and TRBJ2-7, is DTGVSQNPRHKITKRGQNVTFRCDPISEHNRLYWYRQTLGQGPEFLTYFQNEAQLEKSRLLSDRFSAERPKGSFSTLEIQRTEQGDSAMYLCASSLGLAGDLEQYFGPGTRLTVT.

J is TRBJ2-7 and V is TRBV28, with 8 positions matching TRBD2. CDR3 length equals 15 residues. V shed 4 bases, J shed 4 bases, and the junction held 9 bases outside the gene matches. Looked up from germline, CDR1 is MDHEN and CDR2 is SYDVKM. CDR3 sequence: CASSSISGSWYEQYF. Written as DNA, the CDR3 is TGTGCCAGCAGTTCAATCAGCGGGAGTTGGTACGAGCAGTACTTC.

This chain uses TRBV7-6 with TRBJ2-1, with D perhaps matching TRBD1 (5 bases). The CDR3 has 14 residues. V shed 1 base and J shed 10 bases, with 14 bases lying between them. Germline V gives CDR1 SGHVS, CDR2 FNYEAQ. CDR3 protein: CASSLDIQRGEQFF. The DNA of the CDR3 is TGTGCCAGCAGCTTAGACATACAAAGGGGCGAGCAGTTCTTC.

The genes are TRBV9 and TRBJ2-7; TRBD1 matches at 9 bases. With 0 bases clipped from V and 3 bases from J, the junction kept 13 bases outside the gene matches. This CDR3 is 18 amino acids long. The germline V gene encodes CDR1 SGDLS and CDR2 YYNGEE. CDR3 nucleotides: TGTGCCAGCAGCGTAGTCCGACAGGGGGAATGGCTAGGCTACGAGCAGTACTTC. It specifies CASSVVRQGEWLGYEQYF.